The 18 T cell receptor beta chains below all came from one sample that was sequenced in a study of T cells in localized non-small cell lung cancer. The data were produced by immunoSEQ multiplex PCR, yet TCRdb's version contains in-frame clones alone and is incomplete. In the table there are about 51,000 clones, 81% of which are singletons. The sequenced sample was peripheral blood mononuclear cells, obtained before any cancer treatment. The receptor set was obtained from a man aged 40 to 75 with stage III lung adenocarcinoma.

The chain couples TRBV4-1 to TRBJ2-3, with 9 bases lining up with TRBD2. The length of the CDR3 is 16 residues. J was trimmed by 1 base and V by 4 bases; bases with no gene match: 6. The germline V gene has CDR1 MGHRA and CDR2 YSYEKL. CDR3 protein: CASSPLASGGTDTQYF. The CDR3 DNA is TGCGCCAGCAGCCCCTTAGCTAGCGGGGGCACAGATACGCAGTATTTT.

V gene TRBV15 combines with J gene TRBJ2-2, with D hard to call. V was trimmed by 0 bases and J by 0 bases, leaving 11 bases between them. The germline V gene has CDR1 LNHNV and CDR2 YYDKDF (reference sequence). This CDR3 comprises 17 residues. CDR3 nucleotides: TGTGCCACCAGCAGAGATAAGTTAGCCGCGAACACCGGGGAGCTGTTTTTT. The encoded protein is CATSRDKLAANTGELFF.

This chain links TRBV2 with TRBJ2-7; no definite D call. Germline CDR1 and CDR2: SNHLY and FYNNEI. CDR3 length: 14 residues. Trimming removed 8 bases at V and 0 bases at J, with 14 bases between. CDR3 region: CASSYLPSSYEQYF. In DNA form, the CDR3 reads TGTGCCAGCTCCTACTTACCGAGCTCCTACGAGCAGTACTTC.

This chain joins TRBV5-8 and TRBJ2-7; D ambiguous. Germline V gives CDR1 SGHTS, CDR2 YDEGEE. The CDR3 sequence is 14 residues long. Trimming took 0 bases from V and 1 from J, leaving 8 bases between them. CDR3 in amino acids: CASSLVRVSYEQYF. The CDR3 coding sequence is TGTGCCAGCAGCTTGGTTCGGGTTTCCTACGAGCAGTACTTC. The complete variable domain, with remaining parts taken from reference TRBV5-8 and TRBJ2-7, reads EAGVTQSPTHLIKTRGQQATLRCSPISGHTSVYWYQQALGLGLQFLLWYDEGEERNRGNFPPRFSGRQFPNYSSELNVNALELEDSALYLCASSLVRVSYEQYFGPGTRLTVT.

This chain joins TRBV6-5 and TRBJ2-2, with D tentatively TRBD2 (6 bases). V dropped 2 bases and J dropped 5 bases, with 15 bases sitting between them. The CDR3 loop spans 16 amino acids. From germline, CDR1 is MNHEY and CDR2 SVGAGI. This CDR3 is CASSYPFGGSTGELFF. The CDR3 DNA sequence: TGTGCCAGCAGTTACCCGTTTGGGGGGTCAACCGGGGAGCTGTTTTTT.

The V and J genes are TRBV27 and TRBJ1-1, with D possibly TRBD1 on 5 matching bases. The CDR3 length is 14 residues. CDR1 is MNHEY and CDR2 is SMNVEV in the germline V gene (reference sequence). Deletions cut 0 bases from V and 4 bases from J, with 9 bases between. CDR3 bases: TGTGCCAGCAGTTTATCGAGTGGGGGCACTGAAGCTTTCTTT. Its translation is CASSLSSGGTEAFF.

This chain uses TRBV5-1 with TRBJ1-1, with 11 bases that match TRBD1. The CDR3 runs 16 residues. In germline, CDR1 is SGHRS, CDR2 YFSETQ. Trimming at V came to 4 bases and at J to 5 bases, leaving 10 bases not matched to a gene. The DNA of the CDR3 is TGCGCCAGCAGCCTCCGACGGACAGGGGGCGAAACTGAAGCTTTCTTT. It is translated as CASSLRRTGGETEAFF. The whole variable domain, remainder taken from reference TRBV5-1 and TRBJ1-1, is KAGVTQTPRYLIKTRGQQVTLSCSPISGHRSVSWYQQTPGQGLQFLFEYFSETQRNKGNFPGRFSGRQFSNSRSEMNVSTLELGDSALYLCASSLRRTGGETEAFFGQGTRLTVV.

This chain connects TRBV7-2 to TRBJ2-3, with 9 bases matching TRBD2. Germline V lookup: CDR1 SGHTA, CDR2 FQGNSA. The ends lost 2 bases at V and 2 bases at J; junction bases unmatched: 5. CDR3 length: 16 amino acids. DNA for the CDR3: TGTGCCAGCAGCTTACAAGCGGGGGGTTACACAGATACGCAGTATTTT. This translates into CASSLQAGGYTDTQYF.

This chain connects TRBV12-5 to TRBJ2-2; weak D call: TRBD1 (6 bases). In germline, CDR1 is LGHNT, CDR2 FRNRAP. Trimming removed 5 bases from V and 2 bases from J, with 12 bases in between. The CDR3 sequence is 15 residues long. The CDR3 DNA sequence: TGTGCTAGTGGTCCGGGACAAACAAACACCGGGGAGCTGTTTTTT. Protein: CASGPGQTNTGELFF.

The chain recombines TRBV27 with TRBJ1-2, with D unclear. In germline, CDR1 is MNHEY, CDR2 SMNVEV (reference sequence). Trimming removed 5 bases from V and 4 bases from J, with 20 bases in between. The CDR3 is made up of 16 amino acids. CDR3 in amino acids: CASSRELGGLTYGYTF. CDR3 DNA sequence: TGTGCCAGCAGTCGGGAGTTAGGAGGGCTAACCTATGGCTACACCTTC.

This clone was observed a few times. V gene TRBV7-2 combines with J gene TRBJ2-3, with D uncertain. The CDR3 is made up of 15 amino acids. Germline CDR1 and CDR2: SGHTA and FQGNSA. Trimming removed 2 bases at V and 7 bases at J, with 16 bases between. CDR3 DNA sequence: TGTGCCAGCAGCTTACCCTTAGCTAGGGTAAATACGCAGTATTTT. Residues: CASSLPLARVNTQYF.

This clone was seen a few times. The chain has TRBV19 and TRBJ2-1; the D gene is possibly TRBD2 (7 bases). Trimming removed 1 base from V and 3 bases from J, with 13 bases in between. The germline V gene has CDR1 LNHDA and CDR2 SQIVND (reference sequence). The CDR3 has 16 residues. The CDR3: CASSIVGGGFYNEQFF. The DNA for the CDR3 is TGTGCCAGTAGTATAGTTGGCGGGGGCTTCTACAATGAGCAGTTCTTC.

This sequence joins TRBV11-2 and TRBJ2-5; possible D gene TRBD1, 6 bases. Trimming shortened V by 5 bases and J by 2 bases, and 9 bases separated the two germline ends. The CDR3 length is 13 residues. The germline CDR1 and CDR2 sequences are SGHAT and FQNNGV. The CDR3 spells CASSPGQQETQYF. The CDR3, as DNA: TGTGCCAGCAGCCCCGGACAGCAAGAGACCCAGTACTTC.

The V and J genes are TRBV5-1 and TRBJ2-4; 8 bases agree with TRBD1. Germline CDR1 SGHRS, CDR2 YFSETQ. This CDR3 is 15 amino acids long. V lost 2 bases, J lost 9 bases, and 10 bases stayed unmatched. CDR3 sequence: CASSLPGQDFSIQYF. The CDR3 DNA is TGCGCCAGCAGCTTACCGGGACAGGATTTCTCCATTCAGTACTTC.

The rearrangement links TRBV6-5 to TRBJ1-6; 8 bases match TRBD1. The CDR3 loop spans 14 amino acids. Looked up from germline, CDR1 is MNHEY and CDR2 is SVGAGI. J was trimmed by 6 bases and V by 4 bases; bases with no gene match: 2. CDR3 in DNA: TGTGCCAGCAGTTCGACAGGGGTTAATTCACCCCTCCACTTT. Translating it yields CASSSTGVNSPLHF.

J is TRBJ2-6 and V is TRBV4-1; D is ambiguous. CDR1 is MGHRA, CDR2 YSYEKL, per germline. The V gene lost 0 bases and the J gene lost 3 bases, with 12 bases spanning the gap. This CDR3 comprises 17 residues. As DNA, the CDR3 is TGCGCCAGCAGCCAAGATGCTGGGGTAGGTGGGGCCAACGTCCTGACTTTC. As protein: CASSQDAGVGGANVLTF.

This clone has at least ten counts. V usage is TRBV10-3 and J usage is TRBJ1-1; D might be TRBD1 (5 bases). The V end lost 1 base, the J end lost 1 base, and 13 bases lay between the germline ends. The CDR3 contains 16 residues. The germline CDR1 and CDR2 sequences are ENHRY and SYGVKD. CDR3 nucleotides: TGTGCCATCAGTGAGTTGGGACTCATAGGGAACACTGAAGCTTTCTTT. Residues: CAISELGLIGNTEAFF.

The chain couples TRBV4-1 to TRBJ2-7; tentatively, D is TRBD1 or TRBD2 (7 bases each). Trimming pared 0 bases from V and 4 bases from J, leaving 16 bases between. This CDR3 is 16 amino acids long. CDR1 MGHRA and CDR2 YSYEKL come from the germline V gene. CDR3 coding DNA: TGCGCCAGCAGCCAAGAAACCAGGGGGGGAGTTTACGAGCAGTACTTC. Its translation is CASSQETRGGVYEQYF.